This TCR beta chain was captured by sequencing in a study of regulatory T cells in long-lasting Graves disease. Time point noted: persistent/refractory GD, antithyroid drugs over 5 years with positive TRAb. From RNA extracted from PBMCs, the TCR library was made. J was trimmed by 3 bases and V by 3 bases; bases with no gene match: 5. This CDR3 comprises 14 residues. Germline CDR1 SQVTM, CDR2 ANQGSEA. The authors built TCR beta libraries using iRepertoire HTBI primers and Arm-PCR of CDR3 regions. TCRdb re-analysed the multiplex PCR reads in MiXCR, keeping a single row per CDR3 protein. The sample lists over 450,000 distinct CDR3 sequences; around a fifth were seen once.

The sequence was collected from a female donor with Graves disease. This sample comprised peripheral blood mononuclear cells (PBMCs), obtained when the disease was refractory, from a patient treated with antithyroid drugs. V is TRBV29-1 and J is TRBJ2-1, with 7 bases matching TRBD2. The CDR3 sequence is CSVDPSGFYNEQFF. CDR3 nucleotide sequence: TGCAGCGTTGATCCTAGCGGTTTCTACAATGAGCAGTTCTTC.